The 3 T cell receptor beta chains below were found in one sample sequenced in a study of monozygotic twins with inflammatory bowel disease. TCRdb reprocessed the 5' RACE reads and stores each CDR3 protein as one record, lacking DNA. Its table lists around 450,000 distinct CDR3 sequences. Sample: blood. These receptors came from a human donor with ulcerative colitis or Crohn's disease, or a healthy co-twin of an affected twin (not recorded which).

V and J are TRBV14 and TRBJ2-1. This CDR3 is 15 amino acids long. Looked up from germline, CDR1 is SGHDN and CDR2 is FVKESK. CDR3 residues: CASSKDIGSYNEQFF.

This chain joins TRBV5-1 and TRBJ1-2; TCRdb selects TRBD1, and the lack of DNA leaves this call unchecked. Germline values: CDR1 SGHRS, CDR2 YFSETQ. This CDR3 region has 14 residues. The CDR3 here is CASSIRDRGYGYTF.

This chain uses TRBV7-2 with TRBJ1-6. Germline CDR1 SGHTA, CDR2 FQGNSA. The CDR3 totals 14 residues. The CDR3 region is CASSPRSGNSPLHF.